The 5 T cell receptor beta chains in this list originate from one sample, sequenced in a study of spatial heterogeneity in lung cancer. Time point reported: sample taken at primary tumor resection. Whole RNA obtained from tumor, nontumor lung or frozen PBMC underwent sequencing without sorting. MiXCR, run by TCRdb on the 5' RACE reads, gives a single entry per CDR3 protein. The table lists about 85,000 distinct CDR3 sequences, around 21% of them singletons, with 5.5% to 7% in the top ten. The sequenced sample was PBMCs, obtained at surgery. The receptors were gathered from a male donor with early-stage non-small cell lung cancer.

The rearrangement links TRBV11-1 to TRBJ2-7, with 9 bases identical to TRBD1. The CDR3 has 14 residues. V trimming: 1 base; J trimming: 3 bases; junction bases outside the gene matches: 1. The germline V gene encodes CDR1 SGHAT and CDR2 FQDESV (reference sequence). In DNA, the CDR3 is TGTGCCAGCAGCTTAGAGGACAGGGGCTACGAGCAGTACTTC. As protein: CASSLEDRGYEQYF.

In this sample, this clonotype turned up many times. The rearrangement links TRBV6-6 to TRBJ2-1, with 7 bases identical to TRBD1. The germline V gene encodes CDR1 MNHNY and CDR2 SVGAGI (reference sequence). The ends lost 0 bases at V and 4 bases at J; junction bases unmatched: 6. The CDR3 covers 16 residues. This CDR3 reads CASSYSGTGVYNEQFF. For the CDR3, the DNA is TGTGCCAGCAGTTACTCGGGAACAGGGGTTTACAATGAGCAGTTCTTC.

There are a few counts of this clonotype. This chain joins TRBV20-1 and TRBJ2-1, with D perhaps TRBD1 or TRBD2 (5 bases each). The length of the CDR3 is 11 residues. Germline-derived CDR1 and CDR2 are DFQATT and SNEGSKA (reference sequence). V was pared by 6 bases and J by 7 bases, with 10 bases between. The CDR3 region is CSAGTGNEQFF. The CDR3 region has the DNA TGCAGTGCCGGGACGGGGAATGAGCAGTTCTTC.

In its sample, this clonotype was seen a few times. This sequence joins TRBV12-3 or TRBV12-4 and TRBJ2-1; the match to TRBD1 covers 8 bases. Germline trimming cut 6 bases from V and 6 bases from J; bases unmatched to any gene: 7. The CDR3 runs to 14 residues. The CDR3 DNA sequence: TGTGCCAGCAGAAGGACAGGGCTTGGCAATGAGCAGTTCTTC. Its protein product is CASRRTGLGNEQFF.

This clonotype was picked up many times. This sequence joins TRBV11-2 and TRBJ2-7, with D possibly being TRBD1 (5 bases). The CDR3 totals 16 residues. V was shortened by 6 bases and J by 1 base, with 19 bases between the two germline ends. Germline CDR1 and CDR2: SGHAT and FQNNGV. CDR3 bases: TGTGCCAGCAGTTTTCTTTCCCAGGGCGGTTCCTACGAGCAGTACTTC. Translation: CASSFLSQGGSYEQYF.